This T cell receptor (beta chain) was captured in a study of blood T cell repertoires in COVID-19. On the study more broadly: Samples came from the United States, Italy and Spain, spanning acute and convalescent COVID-19.

The data were produced by immunoSEQ multiplex PCR, yet TCRdb's version contains in-frame clones alone and is incomplete. This table has roughly 150,000 clones, about 80% appearing once. Trimming took off 0 bases at V and 5 bases at J, with 13 bases between the two ends. Germline lookup yields CDR1 LGHDT and CDR2 YNNKEL (reference sequence). The CDR3 length is 15 residues. V is TRBV3-1 (or the pseudogene TRBV3-2) and J is TRBJ2-5; no definite D call. The material sequenced was PBMCs or T cells enriched from blood (not recorded which). The receptor was isolated from a woman aged 70 to 79 in a cohort exposed to, infected with or recovered from COVID-19 (not recorded which). The CDR3 region has the DNA TGTGCCAGCAGCCAAGATAAGAGTTGGTTGGAGACCCAGTACTTC. Its protein product is CASSQDKSWLETQYF.